This T cell receptor (beta chain) originates from a study of shared clonotypes between healthy human individuals. This table comes from immunoSEQ multiplex PCR, and its TCRdb copy is limited to in-frame clones, with some not included. Seen here are some 700,000 clones, roughly 88% observed once, and the top ten hold 34%. Trimming removed 6 bases from V and 0 bases from J, with 8 bases in between. The CDR3 sequence is 13 residues long. CDR1 and CDR2 (germline): SNHLY, FYNNEI. This receptor was obtained from a man younger than 30 in good health. Some clones in this sample may be carry-over from other donors' samples. The sequencing input was memory CD8+ T cells from PBMCs. As for subset: CD45RO+ cells pooled with CCR7-negative TemRA cells. The chain joins TRBV2 to TRBJ1-1; D remains ambiguous. In nucleotides, the CDR3 is TGTGCCAGCAGAACTACAGTGAACACTGAAGCTTTCTTT. Residues: CASRTTVNTEAFF.